Listed below are T cell receptor beta chains from one sample, sequenced in a study of blood T cell repertoires in COVID-19. Profiled with immunoSEQ multiplex PCR; TCRdb holds only in-frame clones, not every one. The sample holds just under 75,000 clones, over 70% seen once. The sample consisted of peripheral blood. These TCRs come from a man older than 75 with active or convalescent COVID-19. Each CDR3 is given with its conserved first and last residue. A D gene is named only where the DNA matches it firmly. The size of a clone is reported for some rows only, either as once, few or many, or as a class for expanded clones.

TRBV19,TRBJ2-3,.,TRBD2,CASSIGLAGGRKTTDTQYF,TGTGCCAGTAGTATCGGACTAGCGGGGGGCAGAAAGACCACAGATACGCAGTATTTT
TRBV29-1,TRBJ2-7,.,TRBD1,CSVALGQGYEQYF,TGCAGCGTTGCATTAGGACAGGGCTACGAGCAGTACTTC
TRBV7-9,TRBJ2-1,.,TRBD2,CASSYYREGEQFF,TGTGCCAGCAGTTATTACCGGGAGGGAGAGCAGTTCTTC
TRBV6-2/TRBV6-3,TRBJ2-1,.,TRBD2,CASSWVSGNEQFF,TGTGCCAGCAGTTGGGTTAGCGGGAATGAGCAGTTCTTC
TRBV11-2,TRBJ2-4,.,TRBD2,CASSASVASGRFNIQYF,TGTGCCAGCAGCGCCAGCGTGGCTAGCGGGAGGTTTAACATTCAGTACTTC
TRBV5-1,TRBJ2-7,.,.,CASSPGGGTLSYEQYF,TGCGCCAGCAGCCCGGGTGGAGGGACGCTCTCCTACGAGCAGTACTTC
TRBV27,TRBJ2-3,.,TRBD2,CASSRLAGGHTDTQYF,TGTGCCAGCAGCCGACTAGCGGGAGGGCACACAGATACGCAGTATTTT
TRBV7-2,TRBJ1-2,.,TRBD1,CASSLKRGLGYTF,TGTGCCAGCAGCTTAAAAAGGGGGCTCGGCTACACCTTC
TRBV6-1,TRBJ1-4,once,.,CASSEDRFGEKLFF,TGTGCCAGCAGTGAGGACAGATTCGGCGAAAAACTGTTTTTT
TRBV11-2,TRBJ2-2,few,TRBD2,CASSPGTRRTGELFF,TGTGCCAGCAGCCCAGGGACTAGACGCACCGGGGAGCTGTTTTTT
TRBV7-2,TRBJ2-1,.,.,CASSQGHNEQFF,TGTGCCAGCAGCCAGGGGCACAATGAGCAGTTCTTC
TRBV29-1,TRBJ1-2,.,.,CSVAKDTNYGYTF,TGCAGCGTAGCCAAAGACACGAACTATGGCTACACCTTC
TRBV7-2,TRBJ2-4,.,.,CASSLGVLANGRNIQYF,TGTGCCAGCAGCTTAGGGGTTTTGGCCAATGGGCGAAACATTCAGTACTTC
TRBV4-1,TRBJ2-5,.,TRBD1,CASSQAMSTGPFWTQYF,TGCGCCAGCAGCCAAGCCATGTCGACAGGGCCCTTTTGGACCCAGTACTTC
TRBV6-1,TRBJ2-3,.,.,CASSERRRALADTQYF,TGTGCCAGCAGTGAAAGGCGCAGGGCTTTGGCAGATACGCAGTATTTT
TRBV6-5,TRBJ2-3,once,.,CASQARQWDTQYF,TGTGCCAGCCAGGCCCGGCAATGGGATACGCAGTATTTT
TRBV2,TRBJ2-7,.,TRBD2,CAVAARTSGVHEQYF,TGTGCCGTAGCTGCTCGGACTAGCGGGGTTCACGAGCAGTACTTC
TRBV19,TRBJ1-2,.,TRBD1,CASSISGTGGARNGYTF,TGTGCCAGTAGTATATCGGGAACAGGGGGCGCTCGAAATGGCTACACCTTC
TRBV5-1,TRBJ2-7,.,.,CASSLTPGYEQYF,TGCGCCAGCAGCTTGACCCCAGGGTACGAGCAGTACTTC
TRBV5-5,TRBJ1-2,.,TRBD1,CASSNWDRANYGYTF,TGTGCCAGCAGCAATTGGGACAGAGCTAACTATGGCTACACCTTC